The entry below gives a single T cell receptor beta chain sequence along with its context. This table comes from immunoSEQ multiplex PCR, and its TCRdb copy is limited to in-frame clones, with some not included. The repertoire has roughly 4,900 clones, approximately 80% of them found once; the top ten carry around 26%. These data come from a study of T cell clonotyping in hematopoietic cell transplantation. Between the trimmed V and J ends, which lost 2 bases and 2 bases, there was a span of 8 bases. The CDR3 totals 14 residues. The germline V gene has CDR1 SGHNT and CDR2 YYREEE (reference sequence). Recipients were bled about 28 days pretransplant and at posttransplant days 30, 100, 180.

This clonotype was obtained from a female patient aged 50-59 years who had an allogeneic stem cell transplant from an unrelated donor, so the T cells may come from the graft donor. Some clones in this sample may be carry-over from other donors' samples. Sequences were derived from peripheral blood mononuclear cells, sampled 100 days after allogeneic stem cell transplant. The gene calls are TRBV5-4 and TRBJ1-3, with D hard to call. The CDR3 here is CASSLTGAGNTIYF. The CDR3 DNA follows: TGTGCCAGCAGCTTAACCGGGGCTGGAAACACCATATATTTT.